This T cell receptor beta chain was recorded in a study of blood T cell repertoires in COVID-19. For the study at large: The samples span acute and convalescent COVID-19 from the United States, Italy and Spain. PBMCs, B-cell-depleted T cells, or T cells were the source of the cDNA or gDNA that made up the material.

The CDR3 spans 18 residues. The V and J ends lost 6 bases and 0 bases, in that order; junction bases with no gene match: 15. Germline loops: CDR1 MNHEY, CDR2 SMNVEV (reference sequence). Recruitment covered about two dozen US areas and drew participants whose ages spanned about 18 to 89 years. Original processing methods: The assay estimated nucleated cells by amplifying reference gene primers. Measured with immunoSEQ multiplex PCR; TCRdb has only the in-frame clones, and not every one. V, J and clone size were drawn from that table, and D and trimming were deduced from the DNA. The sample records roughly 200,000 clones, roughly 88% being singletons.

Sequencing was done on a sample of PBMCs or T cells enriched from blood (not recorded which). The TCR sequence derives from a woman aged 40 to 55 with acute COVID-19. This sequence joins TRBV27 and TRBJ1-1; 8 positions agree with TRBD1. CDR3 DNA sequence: TGTGCCAGCAGATCCTTCACCGGGACAGGAATCATGAACACTGAAGCTTTCTTT. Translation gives CASRSFTGTGIMNTEAFF.